The 29 T cell receptor beta chains in this list originate from one sample, sequenced in a study of blood T cells in healthy people across ages. A second PCR, run for about 7 to 11 cycles, used a sample-barcoded 5' primer plus a J-beta primer mix. TCRdb recomputed calls from the 5' RACE reads with MiXCR, one row per CDR3 protein. The sample yields about 630,000 distinct CDR3 sequences, around 20% seen once. Sequenced sample: blood. The receptors stem from a man between 65 and 85 years old in good health.

This clonotype has just a few counts. V usage is TRBV20-1 and J usage is TRBJ2-5; the match to TRBD2 covers 9 bases. Per germline, CDR1 DFQATT and CDR2 SNEGSKA (reference sequence). Trimming at V came to 7 bases and at J to 3 bases, leaving 9 bases not matched to a gene. This CDR3 contains 14 residues. The CDR3 sequence is CSDQPSGNEETQYF. The CDR3 nucleotides are TGCAGTGACCAGCCTAGCGGGAATGAAGAGACCCAGTACTTC.

The chain joins TRBV2 to TRBJ1-4; TRBD1 matches 8 bases. Germline lookup yields CDR1 SNHLY and CDR2 FYNNEI. Trimming cost V 4 bases and J 7 bases; bases outside gene matches: 8. The CDR3 has 15 residues. CDR3 sequence: CASSGRQGRSEKLFF. The CDR3 DNA sequence: TGTGCCAGCAGTGGACGACAGGGGAGGAGTGAAAAACTGTTTTTT.

The sample holds a few counts of this clonotype. The chain uses TRBV20-1 and TRBJ2-5; the D is unclear. Germline CDR1 DFQATT, CDR2 SNEGSKA (reference sequence). This CDR3 has 12 amino acids. V gave up 6 bases and J gave up 1 base, with 9 bases separating them. DNA of the CDR3: TGCAGTGCCACTCCACTCCAAGAGACCCAGTACTTC. Translated: CSATPLQETQYF.

V and J are TRBV7-2 and TRBJ2-5, with a tentative D call TRBD2 (5 bases). The J call may be incorrect, as the DNA end agrees better with TRBJ2-7. Germline-derived CDR1 and CDR2 are SGHTA and FQGNSA. The CDR3 loop spans 13 amino acids. The CDR3 DNA sequence: TGTGCCAGCAGCTCCGGGATGGCGTACGAGCAGTACTTC. It translates to CASSSGMAYEQYF.

This clonotype came up a few times. This CDR3 is CASSQYKLAGVYNEQFF. The CDR3 nucleotides are TGTGCCAGCAGCCAGTACAAACTAGCGGGAGTTTACAATGAGCAGTTCTTC. The chain recombines TRBV14 with TRBJ2-1, with 11 bases fitting TRBD2. Germline assignment: CDR1 SGHDN and CDR2 FVKESK. The CDR3 loop spans 17 amino acids. Trimming removed 3 bases from V and 4 bases from J; junction bases left unmatched: 8.

The chain recombines TRBV10-3 with TRBJ2-3; D possibly corresponds to TRBD1 (6 bases). Germline CDR1 is ENHRY and CDR2 is SYGVKD. This CDR3 region has 13 residues. Trimming removed 6 bases from V and 1 base from J, with 8 bases in between. The CDR3: CAIRGAGTDTQYF. The CDR3 coding sequence is TGTGCCATCAGGGGGGCAGGCACAGATACGCAGTATTTT.

This clonotype was observed a handful of times. The chain is built from TRBV3-1 and TRBJ2-1, with TRBD1 matching over 9 bases. CDR3 length: 15 amino acids. The germline CDR1 and CDR2 sequences are LGHDT and YNNKEL (reference sequence). After removal of 4 bases from V and 7 bases from J, the junction contained 8 bases not matched to a gene. The CDR3 sequence: CASSLGTGTMNEQFF. In DNA form, the CDR3 reads TGTGCCAGCAGCCTCGGGACAGGGACTATGAATGAGCAGTTCTTC.

The chain carries TRBV6-1 and TRBJ2-4; TRBD2 matches 9 bases. The CDR3 contains 17 residues. Trimming removed 2 bases from V and 4 bases from J; junction bases left unmatched: 9. Per germline, CDR1 MNHNS and CDR2 SASEGT. CDR3 sequence reads: CASSEPLAGMGKNIQYF. The CDR3 nucleotides read TGTGCCAGCAGTGAACCTCTAGCGGGAATGGGAAAAAACATTCAGTACTTC.

In DNA, the CDR3 is TGTGCCAGCACCTTTGGGGGGACTAACACCGGGGAGCTGTTTTTT. It yields the protein CASTFGGTNTGELFF. The chain employs TRBV28 and TRBJ2-2; tentative D call: TRBD2 (6 bases). This CDR3 spans 15 amino acids. V shed 7 bases and J shed 2 bases, with 14 bases lying between them. The germline gives CDR1 MDHEN, CDR2 SYDVKM.

The chain employs TRBV29-1 and TRBJ2-5, with D perhaps matching TRBD1 (6 bases). The CDR3 length is 12 residues. V was clipped by 6 bases and J by 0 bases, with 8 bases between them. Germline CDR1 is SQVTM and CDR2 is ANQGSEA. CDR3 DNA sequence: TGCAGCGTGGACAGCGACCAAGAGACCCAGTACTTC. This translates into CSVDSDQETQYF.

V and J are TRBV9 and TRBJ2-7, with 8 nucleotides matching TRBD1. The germline CDR1 and CDR2 sequences are SGDLS and YYNGEE. V lost 4 bases and J lost 4; bases outside the gene matches: 10. This CDR3 has 15 amino acids. The DNA of the CDR3 is TGTGCCAGCAGCCCCGGACAGGGTTTCGGATACGAGCAGTACTTC. Translating it yields CASSPGQGFGYEQYF.

This clonotype was recorded many times. This chain links TRBV5-1 with TRBJ2-1; 13 positions match TRBD2. V dropped 0 bases and J dropped 11; count of bases not matched to a gene: 5. Germline CDR1 reads SGHRS; CDR2 reads YFSETQ. The length of the CDR3 is 15 residues. The CDR3 sequence is CASSLVTSGRAQQFF. In DNA, the CDR3 is TGCGCCAGCAGCTTGGTTACTAGCGGGAGGGCCCAGCAGTTCTTC. Full variable domain (rest looked up from reference TRBV5-1 and TRBJ2-1): KAGVTQTPRYLIKTRGQQVTLSCSPISGHRSVSWYQQTPGQGLQFLFEYFSETQRNKGNFPGRFSGRQFSNSRSEMNVSTLELGDSALYLCASSLVTSGRAQQFFGPGTRLTVL.

This chain links TRBV5-6 with TRBJ2-3, with D perhaps TRBD2 (6 bases). There are 14 residues in the CDR3. Germline V gene data show CDR1 as SGHDT and CDR2 as YYEEEE. V lost 2 bases, J lost 6 bases, and 13 bases lay in between. The chain's CDR3 is CASSFGTAGDTQYF. The CDR3 coding sequence is TGTGCCAGCAGCTTTGGAACGGCGGGGGATACGCAGTATTTT.

V usage is TRBV20-1 and J usage is TRBJ2-5; 7 bases match TRBD2. The better agreement between TRBJ2-1 and the DNA end casts doubt on the J call. The V gene's germline CDR1 is DFQATT and CDR2 SNEGSKA (reference sequence). This CDR3 contains 13 residues. CDR3 protein: CSATGLDPNEQFF. The CDR3, as DNA: TGCAGTGCTACCGGACTAGACCCTAATGAGCAGTTCTTC.

The chain combines TRBV5-6 with TRBJ2-6; the D gene is possibly TRBD1 (5 bases). The ends were cut back, 7 bases at V and 1 base at J, with 18 bases in the middle. The CDR3 is 17 residues long. Germline V CDR1 and CDR2: SGHDT, YYEEEE. CDR3 nucleotides: TGTGCCAGCGGCCAGGGTAATCAAGGTTCTGGGGCCAACGTCCTGACTTTC. Protein sequence: CASGQGNQGSGANVLTF.

A remark on this clonotype: The junction does not match germline at one end; this may be a read error. V and J are TRBV18 and TRBJ2-2; 12 bases agree with TRBD2. The CDR3 sequence is 18 residues long. Germline V lookup: CDR1 KGHSH, CDR2 LQKENI. CDR3: CASSPRILGLAGAGELFF. Written as DNA, the CDR3 is TGCGCCAGCTCGCCAAGGATCTTGGGACTAGCGGGCGCCGGGGAGCTGTTTTTT.

The chain has TRBV5-4 and TRBJ2-2; D may be TRBD1 or TRBD2 (6 bases each). The CDR3 has 16 residues. The V gene lost 3 bases and the J gene lost 6 bases, with 18 bases spanning the gap. CDR1 and CDR2 from the germline V gene are SGHNT and YYREEE (reference sequence). This CDR3 is CASSYTGTGGAGELFF. The CDR3 DNA follows: TGTGCCAGCAGCTACACAGGGACCGGGGGCGCCGGGGAGCTGTTTTTT.

The V call is TRBV5-1, the J call TRBJ2-3; TRBD1 matches 8 bases. The V segment lost 3 bases and the J segment 3 bases; nucleotides outside the gene matches: 6. This CDR3 has 15 residues. Germline V gene lookup returns CDR1 SGHRS and CDR2 YFSETQ. CDR3 protein: CASSSRQGMTDTQYF. The DNA of the CDR3 is TGCGCCAGCAGCTCGCGACAGGGGATGACAGATACGCAGTATTTT.

This clonotype has ten or more counts. The CDR3 protein is CASSLSGDLKDNYGYTF. The CDR3 DNA reads as TGTGCCAGCAGTTTAAGCGGGGACCTGAAAGATAACTATGGCTACACCTTC. V is TRBV28 and J is TRBJ1-2; tentatively, D is TRBD1 (5 bases). The CDR3 is made up of 17 amino acids. CDR1 MDHEN and CDR2 SYDVKM come from the germline V gene. V was shortened by 2 bases and J by 1 base, with 17 bases between the two germline ends.

V usage is TRBV6-5 and J usage is TRBJ2-4; TRBD1 matches at 9 bases. The CDR3 runs 16 residues. CDR1 and CDR2 from the germline V gene are MNHEY and SVGAGI. V was pared by 7 bases and J by 3 bases, with 10 bases of the junction left unmatched. The CDR3: CASKSGTGKDKNIQYF. For the CDR3, the DNA is TGTGCCAGCAAATCCGGGACAGGGAAGGACAAAAACATTCAGTACTTC.

The rearrangement uses TRBV25-1 and TRBJ2-5; 9 bases map to TRBD2. Germline CDR1 is MGHDK and CDR2 is SYGVNS. Trimming at V came to 10 bases and at J to 0 bases, leaving 9 bases not matched to a gene. The CDR3 is 15 amino acids. CDR3 residues: CATRRAGGYQETQYF. The CDR3 DNA reads TGTGCCACCCGAAGAGCGGGAGGTTACCAAGAGACCCAGTACTTC.

The rearrangement uses TRBV6-1 and TRBJ1-6; 7 nucleotides agree with TRBD1. Germline V lookup: CDR1 MNHNS, CDR2 SASEGT. The CDR3 runs 16 residues. V gave up 6 bases and J gave up 7 bases; unmatched junction bases: 12. CDR3 coding DNA: TGTGCCAGCAGCCGCGGACAGGCTACAAAGAATTCACCCCTCCACTTT. Translating it yields CASSRGQATKNSPLHF.

The chain combines TRBV3-1 with TRBJ2-5, with 10 bases matching TRBD2. CDR1 is LGHDT and CDR2 is YNNKEL in the germline V gene (reference sequence). The length of the CDR3 is 16 residues. Trimming removed 3 bases from V and 4 bases from J; junction bases left unmatched: 8. In DNA, the CDR3 is TGTGCCAGCAGCCAGGTTCTAGCGGGAGAGCGAGAGACCCAGTACTTC. Residues: CASSQVLAGERETQYF.

This clonotype was observed a handful of times. V gene TRBV5-6 combines with J gene TRBJ2-1; D is undetermined. CDR1 is SGHDT, CDR2 YYEEEE, per germline. CDR3 length: 14 amino acids. V was cut by 4 bases and J by 9 bases, with 17 bases left in between. CDR3 protein: CASSARTAGGEQFF. CDR3 sequence (DNA): TGTGCCAGCAGCGCGAGAACAGCCGGCGGTGAGCAGTTCTTC.

J is TRBJ2-1 and V is TRBV20-1; TRBD2 is a possible D gene (7 bases). Germline-derived CDR1 and CDR2 are DFQATT and SNEGSKA (reference sequence). V shed 2 bases and J shed 3 bases, with 17 bases lying between them. This CDR3 is built from 16 residues. The CDR3 sequence is CSARKGGGTFYNEQFF. CDR3 sequence (DNA): TGCAGTGCTAGAAAGGGGGGGGGGACTTTCTACAATGAGCAGTTCTTC.

This clonotype was recorded a few times. The V gene is TRBV10-3, the J gene TRBJ2-7; possibly TRBD2 for D (5 bases). V lost 0 bases to trimming and J lost 6 bases, with 15 bases between them. The CDR3 is made up of 15 amino acids. Germline loops: CDR1 ENHRY, CDR2 SYGVKD. The CDR3 loop reads CAISESSVVGLEQYF. The CDR3 DNA reads as TGTGCCATCAGTGAGTCGAGTGTTGTAGGACTCGAGCAGTACTTC.

This clonotype turned up a few times. The V call is TRBV20-1, the J call TRBJ2-5, with 7 bases matching TRBD1. Germline CDR1 and CDR2: DFQATT and SNEGSKA (reference sequence). The CDR3 covers 15 residues. The J segment lost 4 bases and the V segment lost 3 bases, leaving 11 bases of the junction unmatched. The CDR3 protein is CSASLPLGGAETQYF. Written as DNA, the CDR3 is TGCAGTGCTAGCCTACCCCTAGGGGGCGCAGAGACCCAGTACTTC.

The chain combines TRBV7-8 with TRBJ2-3, with D unclear. Germline CDR1 reads SGHVS; CDR2 reads FQNEAQ. The CDR3 is made up of 15 amino acids. The ends were cut back, 1 base at V and 4 bases at J, with 12 bases in the middle. The DNA of the CDR3 is TGTGCCAGCAGCTTAGTAGGCTTGCCCCCAGATACGCAGTATTTT. Amino acid sequence: CASSLVGLPPDTQYF.

A few counts support this clonotype. The chain recombines TRBV2 with TRBJ1-5; D is uncertain. Germline-derived CDR1 and CDR2 are SNHLY and FYNNEI. V was cut by 1 base and J by 0 bases, with 7 bases left in between. The CDR3 covers 15 residues. Here the CDR3 reads CASSEVTDSNQPQHF. The CDR3 DNA is TGTGCCAGCAGTGAAGTGACGGATAGCAATCAGCCCCAGCATTTT.